The clone carrying this T cell receptor beta chain occurred many times. Its target is unknown. Patients were excluded because of uncontrolled infection, other autoimmune disease, pregnancy or lactation. Predating any ophthalmopathy symptoms, the blood sample was taken at first hyperthyroidism diagnosis. This CDR3 has 14 residues. With 0 bases removed from V and 1 base from J, the gap between germline ends came to 7 bases. CDR1 and CDR2 (germline): SGHRS, YFSETQ. It was RNA transcripts that yielded the amplified TCR beta CDR3 regions. Primed by the HTBI set, a first-round RT-PCR was run on the TCR CDR3. TCRdb reanalysed the multiplex PCR reads using MiXCR and keeps one entry per CDR3 protein. The sample yields hundreds of thousands of distinct CDR3 sequences, approximately 18% seen once. This sample is drawn from a study of T cells in Graves' hyperthyroidism and ophthalmopathy. On the study more broadly: Sampling of peripheral blood happened at initial diagnosis, prior to any treatment. Study-wide results and limits: Expanded thyroid clonotypes (above 0.001) were mostly also found in blood.

This TCR was recovered from a woman between 50 and 59 years old with Graves' hyperthyroidism that later progressed to Graves' ophthalmopathy. Sequencing used blood. This chain uses TRBV5-1 with TRBJ1-1, with D unclear. The CDR3 region is CASSLGPANTEAFF. DNA for the CDR3: TGCGCCAGCAGCTTGGGACCGGCGAACACTGAAGCTTTCTTT.